These 26 T cell receptor beta chains came from one sample sequenced in a study of siplizumab effects on memory and regulatory T cells. Clones were sequenced by immunoSEQ multiplex PCR, and TCRdb holds only the in-frame ones, with some missing. The table lists about 100,000 clones, 75% to 95% of them singletons. Sequencing was done on a sample of CD4+ T cells sorted from blood. These receptors came from a human donor in good health.

The chain joins TRBV29-1 to TRBJ2-3; D not resolved. The CDR3 sequence is 13 residues long. CDR1 SQVTM and CDR2 ANQGSEA come from the germline V gene. The V end lost 4 bases, the J end lost 0 bases, and 8 bases lay between the germline ends. CDR3 region: CSVAQYSTDTQYF. The CDR3 DNA is TGCAGCGTTGCACAGTATAGCACAGATACGCAGTATTTT.

This rearrangement joins TRBV5-1 to TRBJ2-5, with TRBD2 identical over 14 bases. V lost 7 bases to trimming and J lost 5 bases; unmatched junction nucleotides: 10. The CDR3 length is 16 residues. CDR1 and CDR2 from the germline V gene are SGHRS and YFSETQ. The CDR3 DNA is TGCGCCAGCGAGCCGACTAGCGGGGGGGCTGTTGAGACCCAGTACTTC. It codes for CASEPTSGGAVETQYF.

The sample holds one count of this clone. The chain carries TRBV28 and TRBJ2-5; D unresolved. The J call may be faulty, since TRBJ2-7 better matches the DNA end. This CDR3 has 12 residues. CDR1 MDHEN and CDR2 SYDVKM come from the germline V gene. CDR3 nucleotides: TGTGCCAGCAGTTCTGGGTACTACGAGCAGTACTTC. It is translated as CASSSGYYEQYF.

The chain has TRBV7-3 and TRBJ2-7, with D possibly matching TRBD2 (6 bases). Trimming took 5 bases from V and 2 from J, leaving 16 bases between them. The CDR3 totals 15 residues. Germline-derived CDR1 and CDR2 are SGHTA and FQGTGA. This chain's CDR3 is CASSLTPGAAYEQYF. The CDR3 DNA reads as TGTGCCAGCAGCCTCACCCCGGGAGCCGCCTACGAGCAGTACTTC.

The chain recombines TRBV5-1 with TRBJ2-5; no reliable D call. From germline, CDR1 is SGHRS and CDR2 YFSETQ. V was trimmed by 1 base and J by 1 base, leaving 11 bases between them. The CDR3 is 15 residues long. The CDR3 sequence: CASSLLPRSQETQYF. The CDR3 DNA is TGCGCCAGCAGCTTGTTACCACGCAGCCAAGAGACCCAGTACTTC.

J is TRBJ2-3 and V is TRBV7-3; D possibly uses TRBD1 or TRBD2 (6 bases each). The CDR3 has 14 residues. Germline CDR1 is SGHTA and CDR2 is FQGTGA. Trimming removed 5 bases at V and 5 bases at J, with 14 bases between. As DNA, the CDR3 is TGTGCCAGCAGCAAGGAAGGGGGGAGAGATACGCAGTATTTT. Translating it yields CASSKEGGRDTQYF.

The chain carries TRBV12-5 and TRBJ2-5, with D unresolved. This CDR3 contains 13 residues. Trimming removed 0 bases at V and 1 base at J, with 3 bases between. Germline CDR1 LGHNT, CDR2 FRNRAP. The CDR3 here is CASGLVPQETQYF. The CDR3 DNA reads as TGTGCTAGTGGTTTGGTTCCCCAAGAGACCCAGTACTTC.

The chain couples TRBV2 to TRBJ2-5, with a weak D call TRBD1 (6 bases). This CDR3 has 14 amino acids. The germline CDR1 and CDR2 sequences are SNHLY and FYNNEI. The germline V and J ends were trimmed by 9 bases and 5 bases, with 19 bases remaining between them. In DNA, the CDR3 is TGTGCCAGTTCCAGGGGAGAATTGGCGGAGACCCAGTACTTC. Protein product: CASSRGELAETQYF.

J is TRBJ1-2 and V is TRBV2; no clear D. V was cut by 6 bases and J by 4 bases, with 12 bases left in between. Germline CDR1 is SNHLY and CDR2 is FYNNEI. The CDR3 loop spans 13 amino acids. The CDR3 here is CASRDTATYGYTF. CDR3 nucleotides: TGTGCCAGCAGAGACACAGCGACCTATGGCTACACCTTC.

The V call is TRBV2, the J call TRBJ2-3, with 9 bases fitting TRBD1. The CDR3 runs 15 residues. Germline trimming cut 8 bases from V and 1 base from J; bases unmatched to any gene: 7. Germline assignment: CDR1 SNHLY and CDR2 FYNNEI. CDR3 DNA: TGTGCCAGCGTGATGGACAGGGGCGGCACAGATACGCAGTATTTT. Translating gives CASVMDRGGTDTQYF.

On this clone itself: Other DNA sequences in the same sample also yield this CDR3. The chain couples TRBV7-3 to TRBJ1-2; tentative D call: TRBD1 (5 bases). This CDR3 is 13 amino acids long. Germline V gene data show CDR1 as SGHTA and CDR2 as FQGTGA. Trimming cost V 1 base and J 3 bases, with 6 bases left between them. The CDR3 here is CASSLRGDYGYTF. The CDR3 DNA is TGTGCCAGCAGCTTAAGGGGGGACTATGGCTACACCTTC.

V and J are TRBV5-1 and TRBJ2-5, with D perhaps matching TRBD1 (5 bases). The CDR3 has 14 amino acids. Germline CDR1 SGHRS, CDR2 YFSETQ. V shed 3 bases and J shed 0 bases, with 9 bases lying between them. The CDR3 is CASSYQGYQETQYF. CDR3 coding DNA: TGCGCCAGCAGCTATCAGGGTTACCAAGAGACCCAGTACTTC.

The V gene is TRBV2, the J gene TRBJ2-7; 9 positions match TRBD2. V shed 6 bases, J shed 5 bases, and the junction held 8 bases outside the gene matches. CDR1 SNHLY and CDR2 FYNNEI come from the germline V gene. This CDR3 spans 14 amino acids. The CDR3 DNA sequence: TGTGCCAGCAGGTCTAGCGGGGTGGGCAACGAGCAGTACTTC. It is translated as CASRSSGVGNEQYF.

The rearrangement joins TRBV5-4 to TRBJ2-1; D is unclear. CDR3 length equals 12 residues. Per germline, CDR1 SGHNT and CDR2 YYREEE (reference sequence). The V end lost 0 bases, the J end lost 9 bases, and 7 bases lay between the germline ends. The chain's CDR3 is CASSLGGSEQFF. CDR3 nucleotides: TGTGCCAGCAGCTTGGGAGGAAGTGAGCAGTTCTTC.

V is TRBV13 and J is TRBJ1-6, with D perhaps matching TRBD1 (6 bases). This CDR3 contains 15 residues. Per germline, CDR1 PRHDT and CDR2 FYEKMQ (reference sequence). V was shortened by 0 bases and J by 10 bases, with 13 bases between the two germline ends. The CDR3 nucleotides read TGTGCCAGCAGCTTAGGTGAACAGGGCCAATCACCCCTCCACTTT. Translation gives CASSLGEQGQSPLHF.

The rearrangement uses TRBV28 and TRBJ1-5; D is undetermined. From germline, CDR1 is MDHEN and CDR2 SYDVKM. CDR3 length: 15 residues. V lost 6 bases and J 0 bases, leaving 12 bases between the germline ends. As DNA, the CDR3 is TGTGCCAGCAGCCGAAGACTGTATAGCAATCAGCCCCAGCATTTT. It specifies CASSRRLYSNQPQHF. Using reference TRBV28 and TRBJ1-5 for the parts outside the CDR3, the full variable domain is DVKVTQSSRYLVKRTGEKVFLECVQDMDHENMFWYRQDPGLGLRLIYFSYDVKMKEKGDIPEGYSVSREKKERFSLILESASTNQTSMYLCASSRRLYSNQPQHFGDGTRLSIL.

The rearrangement joins TRBV5-4 to TRBJ2-5; 12 nucleotides agree with TRBD2. This CDR3 is built from 14 residues. Germline trimming cut 6 bases from V and 5 bases from J; bases unmatched to any gene: 5. Germline V gene lookup returns CDR1 SGHNT and CDR2 YYREEE (reference sequence). The CDR3 is CASTLAGGRETQYF. The CDR3 nucleotides are TGTGCCAGCACCCTAGCGGGGGGGCGGGAGACCCAGTACTTC. The variable domain in full, with the rest retrieved from reference TRBV5-4 and TRBJ2-5, is ETGVTQSPTHLIKTRGQQVTLRCSSQSGHNTVSWYQQALGQGPQFIFQYYREEENGRGNFPPRFSGLQFPNYSSELNVNALELDDSALYLCASTLAGGRETQYFGPGTRLLVL.

The J gene is TRBJ1-1, the V gene TRBV11-2, with D tentatively TRBD1 (5 bases). Germline-derived CDR1 and CDR2 are SGHAT and FQNNGV. The V end was cut by 7 bases, the J end by 11 bases, with 17 bases between. The CDR3 totals 12 residues. For the CDR3, the DNA is TGTGCCAGCAACCCTGATCGGGGGGGGGCTTTCTTT. Translating gives CASNPDRGGAFF. The full variable domain, rest sourced from reference TRBV11-2 and TRBJ1-1, is EAGVAQSPRYKIIEKRQSVAFWCNPISGHATLYWYQQILGQGPKLLIQFQNNGVVDDSQLPKDRFSAERLKGVDSTLKIQPAKLEDSAVYLCASNPDRGGAFFGQGTRLTVV.

The chain uses TRBV6-5 and TRBJ1-1; D uncertain. The V and J ends lost 0 bases and 4 bases respectively, with 9 bases between them. Looked up from germline, CDR1 is MNHEY and CDR2 is SVGAGI. CDR3 length: 14 residues. The CDR3 loop reads CASSYSGPVTEAFF. In nucleotides, the CDR3 is TGTGCCAGCAGTTACTCTGGACCCGTCACTGAAGCTTTCTTT.

CDR3 in DNA: TGTGCCAGTAGTCGGGGTGAATCCTACGAGCAGTACTTC. Translated: CASSRGESYEQYF. The gene calls are TRBV19 and TRBJ2-7; D might be TRBD2 (5 bases). The CDR3 extends over 13 amino acids. Trimming took off 5 bases at V and 1 base at J, with 9 bases between the two ends. The germline gives CDR1 LNHDA, CDR2 SQIVND (reference sequence).

V is TRBV14 and J is TRBJ1-2; the D gene is possibly TRBD1 (5 bases). This CDR3 contains 14 residues. Trimming shortened V by 2 bases and J by 8 bases, and 15 bases separated the two germline ends. Per the germline V gene, CDR1 is SGHDN and CDR2 is FVKESK. The CDR3 region has the DNA TGTGCCAGCAGCCAACAGGGTCTTGTTAGGGGCTACACCTTC. Translated, it gives CASSQQGLVRGYTF.

The chain uses TRBV6-6 and TRBJ2-7, with 10 bases aligning to TRBD1. This CDR3 is 15 amino acids long. V lost 2 bases, J lost 4 bases, and 5 bases stayed unmatched. Germline CDR1 and CDR2: MNHNY and SVGAGI (reference sequence). The chain's CDR3 is CASSYPGQGQYEQYF. As DNA, the CDR3 is TGTGCCAGCAGTTACCCGGGACAGGGGCAGTACGAGCAGTACTTC.

J is TRBJ1-5 and V is TRBV28; 7 bases line up with TRBD1. The CDR3 extends over 21 amino acids. The germline CDR1 and CDR2 sequences are MDHEN and SYDVKM. Unmatched junction bases numbered 26, after V lost 5 bases and J lost 4 bases. CDR3 coding DNA: TGTGCCAGCAGTACGACTCCTACCCGGGGGTTAAGGGACAGACAGAATCAGCCCCAGCATTTT. This sequence encodes CASSTTPTRGLRDRQNQPQHF. The full variable domain, with the rest looked up from reference TRBV28 and TRBJ1-5, is DVKVTQSSRYLVKRTGEKVFLECVQDMDHENMFWYRQDPGLGLRLIYFSYDVKMKEKGDIPEGYSVSREKKERFSLILESASTNQTSMYLCASSTTPTRGLRDRQNQPQHFGDGTRLSIL.

The CDR3 bases are TGTGCCAGCAGTGAATCGGGAAACACCATATATTTT. As protein: CASSESGNTIYF. This sequence joins TRBV6-5 and TRBJ1-3; D is unclear. The CDR3 runs to 12 residues. Looked up from germline, CDR1 is MNHEY and CDR2 is SVGAGI. V lost 5 bases, J lost 4 bases, and 6 bases lay in between.

This clone has only a few counts. This chain links TRBV7-9 with TRBJ1-1, with D unclear. Germline V gene data show CDR1 as SEHNR and CDR2 as FQNEAQ (reference sequence). The CDR3 has 16 amino acids. V shed 1 base and J shed 6 bases, with 18 bases lying between them. This CDR3 reads CASSLDPSGQGAEAFF. The CDR3 DNA reads as TGTGCCAGCAGCTTAGATCCCTCCGGTCAAGGCGCTGAAGCTTTCTTT.

The V call is TRBV9, the J call TRBJ1-2; D unclear. Germline CDR1 SGDLS, CDR2 YYNGEE. The CDR3 is made up of 13 amino acids. Trimming took 2 bases from V and 5 from J, leaving 10 bases between them. CDR3 nucleotides: TGTGCCAGCAGCGTGGGCCTCGGGTATGGCTACACCTTC. Translated, it gives CASSVGLGYGYTF.